This T cell receptor (beta chain) appears in the sequencing data of a study of identical twins. Unique molecular identifiers were present on the cDNA, and a universal primer site came from template switching. TCRdb re-called the 5' RACE reads with MiXCR, one entry per CDR3 protein. The table shows 700,000 or so distinct CDR3 sequences, with more than 6.5% occurring only once. There are many counts of this clonotype. Its antigen remains unidentified. The trim removed 5 bases at V and 3 bases at J, leaving 6 bases unmatched. In germline, CDR1 is SEHNR, CDR2 FQNEAQ (reference sequence). This CDR3 is built from 14 residues. Notes on the study in general: With abundant cord blood beta clonotypes, insertions were fewer; memory repertoires showed no such pattern. Modelling approaches yielded underestimates of out-of-frame TCR alpha sharing between monozygotic twins.

These sequences were also reported in another study, on yellow fever vaccine responses in identical twins.

The sample comprised PBMCs. The rearrangement joins TRBV7-9 to TRBJ2-7; 8 nucleotides line up with TRBD1. This clonotype was sampled from a woman between 18 and 29 years old in good health. The CDR3 nucleotides read TGTGCCAGCAGCGTTCCGGGACAGGACTACGAGCAGTACTTC. As protein: CASSVPGQDYEQYF.